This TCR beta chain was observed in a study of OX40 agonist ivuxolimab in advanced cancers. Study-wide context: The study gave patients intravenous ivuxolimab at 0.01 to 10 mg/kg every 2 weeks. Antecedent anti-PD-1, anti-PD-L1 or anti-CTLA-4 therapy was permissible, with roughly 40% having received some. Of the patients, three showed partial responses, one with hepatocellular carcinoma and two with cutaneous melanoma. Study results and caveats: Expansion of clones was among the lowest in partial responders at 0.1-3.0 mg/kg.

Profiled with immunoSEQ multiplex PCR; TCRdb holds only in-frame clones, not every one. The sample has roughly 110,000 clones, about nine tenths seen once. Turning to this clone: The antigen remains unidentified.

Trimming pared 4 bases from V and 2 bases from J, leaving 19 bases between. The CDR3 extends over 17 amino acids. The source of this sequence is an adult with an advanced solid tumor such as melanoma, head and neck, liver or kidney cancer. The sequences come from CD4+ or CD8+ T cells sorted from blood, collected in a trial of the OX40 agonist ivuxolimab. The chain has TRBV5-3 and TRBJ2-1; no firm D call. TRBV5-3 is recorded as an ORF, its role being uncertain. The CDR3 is CARSHPPWGRPYNEQFF. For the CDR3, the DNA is TGTGCCAGAAGCCACCCCCCATGGGGTAGGCCCTACAATGAGCAGTTCTTC.